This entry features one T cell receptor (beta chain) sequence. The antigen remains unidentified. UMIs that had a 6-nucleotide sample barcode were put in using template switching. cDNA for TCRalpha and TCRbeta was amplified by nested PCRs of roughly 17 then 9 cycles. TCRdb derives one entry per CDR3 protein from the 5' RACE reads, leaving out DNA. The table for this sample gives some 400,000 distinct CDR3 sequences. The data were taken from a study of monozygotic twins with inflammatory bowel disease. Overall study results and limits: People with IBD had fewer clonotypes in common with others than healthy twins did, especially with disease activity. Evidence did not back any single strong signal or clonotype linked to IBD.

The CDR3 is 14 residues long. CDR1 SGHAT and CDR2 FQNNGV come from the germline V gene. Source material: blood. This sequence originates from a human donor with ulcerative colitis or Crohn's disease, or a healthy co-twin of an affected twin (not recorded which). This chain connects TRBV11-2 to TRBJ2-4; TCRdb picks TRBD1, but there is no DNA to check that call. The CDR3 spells CASSSYDRGDIQYF. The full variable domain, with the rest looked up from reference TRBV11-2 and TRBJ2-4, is EAGVAQSPRYKIIEKRQSVAFWCNPISGHATLYWYQQILGQGPKLLIQFQNNGVVDDSQLPKDRFSAERLKGVDSTLKIQPAKLEDSAVYLCASSSYDRGDIQYFGAGTRLSVL.